The present TCR beta chain was sequenced within a study of cytomegalovirus exposure and HLA in healthy donors. As concerns this clone: Its antigen is as yet unknown.

Whole-study results and caveats: The classifier reportedly diagnosed cytomegalovirus status with high sensitivity and specificity. 150 to 200 TCR beta chains were listed as cytomegalovirus-associated.

CDR3 length: 15 residues. Unmatched junction bases numbered 9, after V lost 5 bases and J lost 5 bases. CDR1 and CDR2 (germline): SGHTA, FQGTGA. Profiling relied on immunoSEQ multiplex PCR, and the TCRdb table lists in-frame clones only, not all of them. This table holds roughly 65,000 clones, 94% found once. The sequence derives from a man aged 18 to 29 in good health and CMV-seropositive. The sequenced sample consisted of PBMCs. The V call is TRBV7-3, the J call TRBJ1-2; 9 positions match TRBD1. CDR3 DNA sequence: TGTGCCAGCAGCGGGGGACAGGGCGATAATTATGGCTACACCTTC. It translates to CASSGGQGDNYGYTF.